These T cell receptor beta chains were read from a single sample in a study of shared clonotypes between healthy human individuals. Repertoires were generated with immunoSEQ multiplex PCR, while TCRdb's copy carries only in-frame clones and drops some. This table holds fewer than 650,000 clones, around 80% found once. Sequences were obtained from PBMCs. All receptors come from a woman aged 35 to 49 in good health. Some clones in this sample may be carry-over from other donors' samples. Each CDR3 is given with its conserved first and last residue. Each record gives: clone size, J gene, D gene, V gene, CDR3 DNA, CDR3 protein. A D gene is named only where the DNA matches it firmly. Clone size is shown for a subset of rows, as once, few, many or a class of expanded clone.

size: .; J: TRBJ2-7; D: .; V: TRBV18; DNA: TGTGCCAGCTCCAGCCGTGGGACGGGGACCTACGAGCAGTACTTC; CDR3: CASSSRGTGTYEQYF
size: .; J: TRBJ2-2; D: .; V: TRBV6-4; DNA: TGTGCCAGCAGTGACTCGCCGGAGGCCGGGGAGCTGTTTTTT; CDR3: CASSDSPEAGELFF
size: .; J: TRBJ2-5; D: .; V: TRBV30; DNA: TGTGCCTGGGCTGGGGGTCAAGAGACCCAGTACTTC; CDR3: CAWAGGQETQYF
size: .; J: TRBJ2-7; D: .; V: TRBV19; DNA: TGTGCCAGTAGTGAAGTCGGGACACCCGCCTACGAGCAGTACTTC; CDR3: CASSEVGTPAYEQYF
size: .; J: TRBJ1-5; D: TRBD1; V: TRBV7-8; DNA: TGTGCCAGCAGCTTACTACAGGGGGCGAGGCAGCCCCAGCATTTT; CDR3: CASSLLQGARQPQHF
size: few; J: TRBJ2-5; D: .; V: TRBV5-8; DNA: TGTGCCAGCAGCTTGGTACAAGAGACCCAGTACTTC; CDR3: CASSLVQETQYF
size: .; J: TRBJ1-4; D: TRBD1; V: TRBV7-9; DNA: TGTGCCAGCAGCCAGAATTCAGGACAGGGGAATGAAAAACTGTTTTTT; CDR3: CASSQNSGQGNEKLFF
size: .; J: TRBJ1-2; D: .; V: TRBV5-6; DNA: TGTGCCAGCAGCTTTCAGGACGACTATGGCTACACCTTC; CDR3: CASSFQDDYGYTF
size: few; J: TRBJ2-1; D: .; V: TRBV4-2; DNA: TGTGCCAGCAGCCAAAACCGAGGTGGCAATGAGCAGTTCTTC; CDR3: CASSQNRGGNEQFF
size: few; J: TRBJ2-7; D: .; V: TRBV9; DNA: TGTGCCAGCAGCGTAGAGGGCTCGCCCTCCTACGAGCAGTACTTC; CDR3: CASSVEGSPSYEQYF
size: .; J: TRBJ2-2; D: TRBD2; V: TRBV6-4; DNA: TGTGCCAGCAGTCTAGCGGGAGGTTCTGGCGGGGAGCTGTTTTTT; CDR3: CASSLAGGSGGELFF
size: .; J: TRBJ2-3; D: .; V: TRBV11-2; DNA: TGTGCCAGCAGCCGAAATCCGAGCACAGATACGCAGTATTTT; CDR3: CASSRNPSTDTQYF
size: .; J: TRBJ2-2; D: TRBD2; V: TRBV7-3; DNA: TGTGCCAGCAGCTTAAGGGCGGGAGAGGGCACCGGGGAGCTGTTTTTT; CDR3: CASSLRAGEGTGELFF
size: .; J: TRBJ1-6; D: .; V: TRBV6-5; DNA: TGTGCCAGCAGGCCCGAACAGGGTGGTAATTCACCCCTCCACTTT; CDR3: CASRPEQGGNSPLHF
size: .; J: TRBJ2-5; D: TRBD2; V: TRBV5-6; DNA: TGTGCCAGCAGCCCCCCCGGGCTAGCGGGACAAGAGACCCAGTACTTC; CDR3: CASSPPGLAGQETQYF
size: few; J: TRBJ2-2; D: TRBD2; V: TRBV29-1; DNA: TGCAGCGTGGTGGCGGGAGGGCTGCCCGGGGAGCTGTTTTTT; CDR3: CSVVAGGLPGELFF
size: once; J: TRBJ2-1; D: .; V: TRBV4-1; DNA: TGCGCCAGCAGCCTACCTAGCGATGAGCAGTTCTTC; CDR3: CASSLPSDEQFF
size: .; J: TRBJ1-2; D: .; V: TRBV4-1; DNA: TGCGCCAGCAGCCACCTTCAGACAATAAACAGGGAACCCTATGGCTACACCTTC; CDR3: CASSHLQTINREPYGYTF
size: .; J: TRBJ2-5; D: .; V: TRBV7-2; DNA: TGTGCCAGCAGCTTAGTAGGGCAGGAGGGAGAGACCCAGTACTTC; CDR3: CASSLVGQEGETQYF
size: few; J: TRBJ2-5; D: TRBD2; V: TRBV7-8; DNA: TGTGCCAGCACCTGGGGGGGGAGGGAGACCCAGTACTTC; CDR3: CASTWGGRETQYF
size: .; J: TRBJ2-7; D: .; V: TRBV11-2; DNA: TGTGCCAGCAGCTTAGCGGGTACCCACGAGCAGTACTTC; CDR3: CASSLAGTHEQYF
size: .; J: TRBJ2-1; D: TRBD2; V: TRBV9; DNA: TGTGCCAGCAGCGTTGGGGGACTAGCGGGAGTTAATGAGCAGTTCTTC; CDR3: CASSVGGLAGVNEQFF
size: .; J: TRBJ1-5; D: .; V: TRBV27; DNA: TGTGCCAGCAGTTTAGTGGGCAGCAATCAGCCCCAGCATTTT; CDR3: CASSLVGSNQPQHF
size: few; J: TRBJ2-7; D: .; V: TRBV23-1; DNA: TGCGCCAGCAGTCCCCGCACAGACCCGCTTGAGCAGTACTTC; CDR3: CASSPRTDPLEQYF
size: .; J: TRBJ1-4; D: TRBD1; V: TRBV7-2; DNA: TGTGCCAGCAGCCTCCGACAGGGGAATGAAAAACTGTTTTTT; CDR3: CASSLRQGNEKLFF
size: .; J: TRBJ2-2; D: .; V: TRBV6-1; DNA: TGTGCCAGCAATCCAACCGGGAACACCGGGGAGCTGTTTTTT; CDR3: CASNPTGNTGELFF
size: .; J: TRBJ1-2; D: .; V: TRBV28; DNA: TGTGCCAGCAGTTTGGCGAACTTTGGTGGCTACACCTTC; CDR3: CASSLANFGGYTF
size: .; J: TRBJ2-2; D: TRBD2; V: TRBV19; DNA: TGTGCCAGTAGTCCTTGGGCGGGAGAGACCGGGGAGCTGTTTTTT; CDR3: CASSPWAGETGELFF
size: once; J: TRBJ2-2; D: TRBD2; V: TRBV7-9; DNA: TGTGCCAGCAGCCCGGGACTAGTTAGCGGGGAGCTGTTTTTT; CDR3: CASSPGLVSGELFF
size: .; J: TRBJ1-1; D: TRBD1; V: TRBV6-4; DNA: TGTGCCAGCACCCAGGGGGAGAACACTGAAGCTTTCTTT; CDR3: CASTQGENTEAFF
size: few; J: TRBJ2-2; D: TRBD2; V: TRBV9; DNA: TGTGCCAGCAGCATGGGACTATCCACCGGGGAGCTGTTTTTT; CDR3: CASSMGLSTGELFF
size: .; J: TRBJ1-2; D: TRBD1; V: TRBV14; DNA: TGTGCCAGCAGCCAAACAGGGGGCTATGGCTACACCTTC; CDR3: CASSQTGGYGYTF
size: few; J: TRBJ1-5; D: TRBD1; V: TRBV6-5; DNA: TGTGCCAGCAGTAGACAGGGACCCAATCAGCCCCAGCATTTT; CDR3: CASSRQGPNQPQHF
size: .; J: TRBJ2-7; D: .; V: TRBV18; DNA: TGTGCCAGCTCACCACCGGTGGCAGGGAGGTACGAGCAGTACTTC; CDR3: CASSPPVAGRYEQYF
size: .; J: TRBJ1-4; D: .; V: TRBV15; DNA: TGTGCCACCAGCAGAGGGGCCGGACAGTTAAATGAAAAACTGTTTTTT; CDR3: CATSRGAGQLNEKLFF
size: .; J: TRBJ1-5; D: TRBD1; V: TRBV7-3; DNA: TGTGCCAACGCCTACTTGGGACAGATTAATCAGCCCCAGCATTTT; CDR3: CANAYLGQINQPQHF
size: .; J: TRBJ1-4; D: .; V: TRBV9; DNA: TGTGCCAGCAGCGTAGCTGCAGGGATAAATGAAAAACTGTTTTTT; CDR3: CASSVAAGINEKLFF
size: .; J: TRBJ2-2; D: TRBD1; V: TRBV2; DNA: TGTGCCAGCAGACAGGGGCGTTCGAACACCGGGGAGCTGTTTTTT; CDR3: CASRQGRSNTGELFF
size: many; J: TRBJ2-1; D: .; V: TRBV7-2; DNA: TGTGCCAGCAGCAGAACCTTGGATGAGCAGTTCTTC; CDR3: CASSRTLDEQFF
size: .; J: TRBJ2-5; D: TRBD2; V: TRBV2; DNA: TGTGCCAGCAGTGAGAGCGGGAGAGGAGCAGAGACCCAGTACTTC; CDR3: CASSESGRGAETQYF
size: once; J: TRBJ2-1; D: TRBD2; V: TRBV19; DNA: TGTGCCAGTAGTATCTCTGCGGGAGGGAACAATGAGCAGTTCTTC; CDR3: CASSISAGGNNEQFF
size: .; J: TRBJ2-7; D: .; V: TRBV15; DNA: TGTGCCACCAGCAGAGTGTATGGGGCGGAGCAGTACTTC; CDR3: CATSRVYGAEQYF
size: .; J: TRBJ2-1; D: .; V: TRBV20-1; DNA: TGCAGTGTTAGCTCCTACAATGAGCAGTTCTTC; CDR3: CSVSSYNEQFF
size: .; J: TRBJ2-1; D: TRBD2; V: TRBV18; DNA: TGTGCCAGCTCACCACGTAGCGGGAGAGGTGAGAATGAGCAGTTCTTC; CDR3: CASSPRSGRGENEQFF
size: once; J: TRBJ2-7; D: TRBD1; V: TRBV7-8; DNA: TGTGCCAGCAGTTGGAAATTGGACAGGACAATCTTCGAGCAGTACTTC; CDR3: CASSWKLDRTIFEQYF
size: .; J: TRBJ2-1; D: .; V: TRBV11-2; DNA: TGTGCCAGCGTAAAGACCCGCAGCAGCTCCTACAATGAGCAGTTCTTC; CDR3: CASVKTRSSSYNEQFF
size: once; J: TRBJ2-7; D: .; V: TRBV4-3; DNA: TGCGCCAGCAGCCAAGTTCTCCGCTACGAGCAGTACTTC; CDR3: CASSQVLRYEQYF
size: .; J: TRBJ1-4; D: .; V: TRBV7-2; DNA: TGTGCCAGCAGCTTGTTCGGTAATGAAAAACTGTTTTTT; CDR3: CASSLFGNEKLFF
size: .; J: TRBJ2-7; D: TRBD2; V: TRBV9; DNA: TGTGCCAGCAGCCCCTCCGGGACTAGCGGGGGGGCCTACGAGCAGTACTTC; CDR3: CASSPSGTSGGAYEQYF
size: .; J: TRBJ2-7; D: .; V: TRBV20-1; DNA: TGCAGTGCTCCCGGGGGAGGGGGGCAGTACTTC; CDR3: CSAPGGGGQYF
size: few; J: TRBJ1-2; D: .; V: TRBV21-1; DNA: TGTGCCAGCAGCAAAACGAATCCAGAACGGAGCTATGGCTACACCTTC; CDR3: CASSKTNPERSYGYTF
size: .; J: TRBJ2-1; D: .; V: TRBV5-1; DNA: TGCGCCAGCAGCTTGGTTTCCGGTGAGCAGTTCTTC; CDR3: CASSLVSGEQFF
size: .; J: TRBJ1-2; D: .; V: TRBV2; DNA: TGTGCCAGCAGTGATTCTCGGTCCCCGTTTAGTGGCTACACCTTC; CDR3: CASSDSRSPFSGYTF
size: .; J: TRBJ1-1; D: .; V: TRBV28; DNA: TGTGCCAGCAGTTTTGGCAGGGTTAAGGGGTCCATGAACACTGAAGCTTTCTTT; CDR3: CASSFGRVKGSMNTEAFF
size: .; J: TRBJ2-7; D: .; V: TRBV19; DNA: TGTGCCAGTAGTTCGGACGGGAGCCCAACCTACGAGCAGTACTTC; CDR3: CASSSDGSPTYEQYF
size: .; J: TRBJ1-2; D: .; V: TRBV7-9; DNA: TGTGCCAGCAGCCCCGCAAGGGCGCGGAGGCTCTATGGCTACACCTTC; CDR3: CASSPARARRLYGYTF
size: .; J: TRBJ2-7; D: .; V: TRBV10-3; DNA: TGTGCCATCAGTGAGTTAGGCGGGACCTCCTACGAGCAGTACTTC; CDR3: CAISELGGTSYEQYF
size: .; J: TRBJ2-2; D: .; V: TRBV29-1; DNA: TGCAGCGCCCGGGTCAACCCGAACACCGGGGAGCTGTTTTTT; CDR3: CSARVNPNTGELFF
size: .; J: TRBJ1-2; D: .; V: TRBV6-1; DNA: TGTGCCAGCATCCTAGGACAAATTAACTATGGCTACACCTTC; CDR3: CASILGQINYGYTF
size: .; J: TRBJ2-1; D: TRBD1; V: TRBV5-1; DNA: TGCGCCAGCAGCCCCGTGACAGGGTCCTACAATGAGCAGTTCTTC; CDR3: CASSPVTGSYNEQFF